The next 10 T cell receptor beta chains were all read from a single sample in a study of spatial heterogeneity in lung cancer. Time point described: sample taken at primary tumor resection. A single record per CDR3 protein comes from TCRdb applying MiXCR to the 5' RACE reads. The top ten clones hold roughly 7.1% of a sample with about 78,000 distinct CDR3 sequences, around 7.3% of them seen once. The sequencing here drew on PBMCs, taken at surgery. The receptors stem from a male donor with early-stage non-small cell lung cancer.

Many counts were recorded for this clonotype. V gene TRBV13 combines with J gene TRBJ2-3; 9 bases map to TRBD2. V was pared by 4 bases and J by 2 bases, with 16 bases of the junction left unmatched. This CDR3 comprises 19 residues. From germline, CDR1 is PRHDT and CDR2 FYEKMQ (reference sequence). CDR3 nucleotides: TGTGCCAGCAGCTCGCCTAATGACCTAGCGGGATATTCCACAGATACGCAGTATTTT. This gives the protein CASSSPNDLAGYSTDTQYF.

The J gene is TRBJ1-2, the V gene TRBV6-5; 8 nucleotides align to TRBD1. Germline trimming cut 7 bases from V and 6 bases from J; bases unmatched to any gene: 10. The CDR3 is made up of 14 amino acids. Germline CDR1 MNHEY, CDR2 SVGAGI. The CDR3 sequence is CASTSSGGGNGYTF. The CDR3 coding sequence is TGTGCCAGCACCTCCTCAGGGGGCGGAAATGGCTACACCTTC.

This chain connects TRBV11-2 to TRBJ2-5; maybe TRBD2 (6 bases). Germline V gene sequence: CDR1 SGHAT, CDR2 FQNNGV. V was shortened by 0 bases and J by 4 bases, with 12 bases between the two germline ends. This CDR3 is 15 amino acids long. CDR3 sequence reads: CASSLDLSGPETQYF. CDR3 nucleotide sequence: TGTGCCAGCAGCTTAGATCTTAGCGGCCCAGAGACCCAGTACTTC.

This clonotype came up many times. The chain is built from TRBV29-1 and TRBJ2-7; 9 positions match TRBD1. The V gene end was trimmed by 4 bases and the J gene end by 4 bases; junction bases not matched to a gene: 5. CDR1 SQVTM and CDR2 ANQGSEA come from the germline V gene. The CDR3 length is 13 residues. In nucleotides, the CDR3 is TGCAGCGTTGTCGGGACAGGGAAATACGAGCAGTACTTC. Translating it yields CSVVGTGKYEQYF.

This clonotype was recorded many times. The V and J genes are TRBV19 and TRBJ2-5, with D possibly matching TRBD1 (6 bases). The germline V and J ends were trimmed by 8 bases and 5 bases, with 15 bases remaining between them. From germline, CDR1 is LNHDA and CDR2 SQIVND (reference sequence). The CDR3 sequence is 13 residues long. The CDR3 DNA follows: TGTGCCAGTTCTACAGGGATGCGGGAGACCCAGTACTTC. This encodes CASSTGMRETQYF.

This clonotype has a count of ten or more. CDR3 residues: CASRGGLAVMNTGELFF. The CDR3 region has the DNA TGTGCCAGCAGGGGGGGACTAGCGGTCATGAACACCGGGGAGCTGTTTTTT. The chain has TRBV12-3 or TRBV12-4 and TRBJ2-2; TRBD2 aligns across 11 bases. The CDR3 has 17 amino acids. V lost 6 bases to trimming and J lost 1 base; unmatched junction nucleotides: 7.

This clonotype has at least ten counts. J is TRBJ2-7 and V is TRBV11-1, with D perhaps matching TRBD1 (5 bases). V gave up 5 bases and J gave up 2 bases, with 16 bases separating them. This CDR3 spans 15 amino acids. The germline CDR1 and CDR2 sequences are SGHAT and FQDESV (reference sequence). The CDR3 nucleotides are TGTGCCAGCAGCCCCCGTGGGGCCAGGGCCTACGAGCAGTACTTC. Protein: CASSPRGARAYEQYF.

J is TRBJ1-1 and V is TRBV29-1, with D unresolved. Germline V gene data show CDR1 as SQVTM and CDR2 as ANQGSEA. The CDR3 extends over 14 amino acids. V lost 7 bases, J lost 1 base, and 16 bases lay in between. CDR3 protein: CSAAQRESNTEAFF. The CDR3, as DNA: TGCAGCGCTGCCCAGAGGGAGTCGAACACTGAAGCTTTCTTT.

This clonotype was recorded at least ten times. This chain connects TRBV9 to TRBJ2-5; unclear D gene. Germline V gene lookup returns CDR1 SGDLS and CDR2 YYNGEE. This CDR3 is 12 amino acids long. Trimming took off 4 bases at V and 5 bases at J, with 9 bases between the two ends. In nucleotides, the CDR3 is TGTGCCAGCAGCCCACTACGCGAGACCCAGTACTTC. Residues: CASSPLRETQYF.

This rearrangement joins TRBV27 to TRBJ1-2; tentatively, D is TRBD1 (5 bases). CDR1 is MNHEY, CDR2 SMNVEV, per germline (reference sequence). The CDR3 has 13 amino acids. V lost 6 bases, J lost 4 bases, and 12 bases lay in between. CDR3 DNA sequence: TGTGCCAGCAGCGTTGCGAGGGGCTATGGCTACACCTTC. Amino acid sequence: CASSVARGYGYTF.